This TCR beta chain appears in the sequencing data of a study of blood T cells in healthy people across ages. The germline gives CDR1 MNHNS, CDR2 SASEGT. The length of the CDR3 is 14 residues. This clonotype was recorded once. Combining a sample-barcoded 5' primer with a J-beta primer mix, a second PCR ran for roughly 7 to 11 cycles. In TCRdb, the 5' RACE reads were re-called with MiXCR into one record per CDR3 protein. The sample lists 650,000 or so distinct CDR3 sequences, 40% to 65% occurring once. This clonotype originated in a woman older than 75 in good health. The sample consisted of blood. The rearrangement joins TRBV6-1 to TRBJ2-5; D unclear. The assigned J gene may be wrong: the sequence end matches TRBJ2-7 better. CDR3 protein: CASSQINTVSEQYF. In DNA form, the CDR3 reads TGTGCCAGCAGCCAAATCAATACGGTTTCCGAGCAGTACTTC.